The 25 T cell receptor beta chains listed next were all sequenced from one sample in a study of shared clonotypes between healthy human individuals. In the naive CD8 group, cells lacked CD45RO and were positively selected for CCR7, so terminally differentiated effector memory CD45RA+ cells were left out. Profiled with immunoSEQ multiplex PCR; TCRdb holds only in-frame clones, not every one. This table holds about 2.1 million clones, just over 90% found once. Sample: naive CD8+ T cells from PBMCs. These receptors all stem from a man aged 18 to 30 in good health. Some clones in this sample may be carry-over from other donors' samples.

CDR3 loop: CASSSPGHPNTEAFF. The CDR3 DNA is TGTGCCAGCAGCTCCCCGGGACACCCGAACACTGAAGCTTTCTTT. The chain joins TRBV7-9 to TRBJ1-1; the D gene is possibly TRBD1 (6 bases). The CDR3 extends over 15 amino acids. CDR1 is SEHNR, CDR2 FQNEAQ, per germline (reference sequence). The germline V and J ends were trimmed by 4 bases and 1 base, with 13 bases remaining between them.

This clone appeared once. The chain links TRBV4-3 to TRBJ2-1; D call uncertain. V shed 0 bases and J shed 3 bases, with 12 bases lying between them. CDR3 length equals 16 residues. Per germline, CDR1 LGHNA and CDR2 YSLEER. The CDR3 region is CASSQDNRGFYNEQFF. The CDR3 DNA reads as TGCGCCAGCAGCCAAGATAACAGAGGATTCTACAATGAGCAGTTCTTC.

This clone was counted only a few times. The sample holds other DNA sequences that translate to the same CDR3. The chain has TRBV4-1 and TRBJ2-2; tentatively, D is TRBD1 (5 bases). From germline, CDR1 is MGHRA and CDR2 YSYEKL. This CDR3 contains 14 residues. The V end lost 4 bases, the J end lost 1 base, and 7 bases lay between the germline ends. This CDR3 is CASSPGQNTGELFF. As DNA, the CDR3 is TGCGCCAGCAGCCCAGGACAGAACACCGGGGAGCTGTTTTTT.

The chain has TRBV29-1 and TRBJ1-1; D is unclear. Trimming left V 4 bases short and J 8 bases short, with 8 bases between. Germline CDR1 and CDR2: SQVTM and ANQGSEA. CDR3 length: 10 amino acids. CDR3 nucleotide sequence: TGCAGCGTTGCACCGGGAGAAGCTTTCTTT. Translation: CSVAPGEAFF.

CDR3 DNA sequence: TGTGCCTGGGAAAGGACTAGCGGGAGGCCAGGCACAGATACGCAGTATTTT. This codes for CAWERTSGRPGTDTQYF. The V and J genes are TRBV30 and TRBJ2-3; 14 nucleotides align to TRBD2. Looked up from germline, CDR1 is GTSNPN and CDR2 is SVGIG (reference sequence). V lost 5 bases, J lost 1 base, and 8 bases stayed unmatched. This CDR3 region has 17 residues.

Points on this clone: The sample contains more than one DNA sequence encoding this CDR3. V gene TRBV9 combines with J gene TRBJ2-1; the D gene is possibly TRBD2 (5 bases). CDR1 SGDLS and CDR2 YYNGEE come from the germline V gene. The CDR3 is 16 amino acids. The V end lost 8 bases, the J end lost 0 bases, and 18 bases lay between the germline ends. The CDR3 DNA reads TGTGCCAGTTCCAGTCGGGCGGGCGGCTCCTACAATGAGCAGTTCTTC. Translated: CASSSRAGGSYNEQFF.

The CDR3 sequence: CASSLGGPTEAFF. The CDR3 DNA reads as TGTGCCAGCAGCTTAGGAGGGCCCACTGAAGCTTTCTTT. The chain recombines TRBV7-2 with TRBJ1-1; D remains ambiguous. Germline CDR1 SGHTA, CDR2 FQGNSA. Between the trimmed V and J ends, which lost 1 base and 4 bases, there was a span of 7 bases. The CDR3 is made up of 13 amino acids.

J is TRBJ1-3 and V is TRBV4-1; D perhaps matches TRBD1 (6 bases). Per the germline V gene, CDR1 is MGHRA and CDR2 is YSYEKL. The CDR3 consists of 19 residues. With 1 base removed from V and 4 bases from J, the gap between germline ends came to 23 bases. CDR3 sequence: CASSQGGPGGPRGGNTIYF. In DNA form, the CDR3 reads TGCGCCAGCAGCCAAGGGGGCCCGGGGGGCCCCCGAGGAGGAAACACCATATATTTT.

The rearrangement links TRBV9 to TRBJ2-3; TRBD2 matches at 9 bases. Per the germline V gene, CDR1 is SGDLS and CDR2 is YYNGEE. The V and J ends lost 0 bases and 2 bases, in that order; junction bases with no gene match: 7. The CDR3 totals 17 residues. CDR3 nucleotides: TGTGCCAGCAGCGTAGTGCGGGAGGGCCTATACACAGATACGCAGTATTTT. It encodes CASSVVREGLYTDTQYF.

V is TRBV7-7 and J is TRBJ2-5; 9 bases agree with TRBD2. The CDR3 is 15 residues long. The junction had 5 bases not matched to a gene; V was cut back by 4 bases and J by 2 bases. From germline, CDR1 is SSHAT and CDR2 FNYEAQ (reference sequence). As DNA, the CDR3 is TGTGCCAGCAGCTATGGGACTAGCAGACAAGAGACCCAGTACTTC. Encoded protein: CASSYGTSRQETQYF.

V is TRBV6-5 and J is TRBJ2-5, with D tentatively TRBD1 (5 bases). V was clipped by 2 bases and J by 5 bases, with 9 bases between them. Per the germline V gene, CDR1 is MNHEY and CDR2 is SVGAGI. This CDR3 has 13 amino acids. CDR3 residues: CASSYGAGETQYF. The CDR3, as DNA: TGTGCCAGCAGTTACGGGGCTGGGGAGACCCAGTACTTC.

J is TRBJ1-2 and V is TRBV29-1; TRBD1 might be the D (6 bases). This CDR3 is 14 amino acids long. V lost 6 bases and J 3 bases, leaving 17 bases between the germline ends. Germline CDR1 is SQVTM and CDR2 is ANQGSEA. This chain's CDR3 is CSVRSAGEDYGYTF. CDR3 DNA: TGCAGCGTGAGATCGGCAGGGGAGGACTATGGCTACACCTTC.

J is TRBJ1-5 and V is TRBV7-9, with a tentative D call TRBD1 (5 bases). CDR1 SEHNR and CDR2 FQNEAQ come from the germline V gene (reference sequence). Deletions cut 0 bases from V and 4 bases from J, with 16 bases between. This CDR3 comprises 17 residues. Here the CDR3 reads CASSLAPDGAGNQPQHF. The CDR3 coding sequence is TGTGCCAGCAGCTTAGCGCCGGATGGGGCAGGGAATCAGCCCCAGCATTTT. Using reference TRBV7-9 and TRBJ1-5 for the parts outside the CDR3, the full variable domain is DTGVSQNPRHKITKRGQNVTFRCDPISEHNRLYWYRQTLGQGPEFLTYFQNEAQLEKSRLLSDRFSAERPKGSFSTLEIQRTEQGDSAMYLCASSLAPDGAGNQPQHFGDGTRLSIL.

The sample holds a few counts of this clone. The same CDR3 is also encoded by other DNA sequences in this sample. The CDR3 region has the DNA TGTGCCAGCAGCTTGGGGGGGAACACTGAAGCTTTCTTT. As protein: CASSLGGNTEAFF. This chain links TRBV5-8 with TRBJ1-1; D unresolved. V was shortened by 0 bases and J by 1 base, with 4 bases between the two germline ends. The CDR3 sequence is 13 residues long. CDR1 is SGHTS, CDR2 YDEGEE, per germline.

The chain joins TRBV7-9 to TRBJ2-5; possible D gene TRBD2, 5 bases. Trimming shortened V by 3 bases and J by 5 bases, and 13 bases separated the two germline ends. This CDR3 comprises 14 residues. Germline V lookup: CDR1 SEHNR, CDR2 FQNEAQ (reference sequence). CDR3 sequence: CASSFVGAGETQYF. CDR3 in DNA: TGTGCCAGCAGCTTTGTGGGAGCTGGGGAGACCCAGTACTTC.

The genes are TRBV9 and TRBJ2-7; TRBD2 might be the D (6 bases). The CDR3 sequence is 13 residues long. V was clipped by 4 bases and J by 6 bases, with 14 bases between them. CDR1 and CDR2 from the germline V gene are SGDLS and YYNGEE. This CDR3 is CASSPGGPGEQYF. In DNA form, the CDR3 reads TGTGCCAGCAGCCCCGGAGGGCCCGGCGAGCAGTACTTC.

Concerning this clone itself: Distinct nucleotide sequences in the sample also encode this CDR3. J is TRBJ2-7 and V is TRBV4-1; D gene ambiguous. There are 14 residues in the CDR3. Trimming cost V 1 base and J 2 bases, with 9 bases left between them. Per the germline V gene, CDR1 is MGHRA and CDR2 is YSYEKL. The CDR3 DNA reads TGCGCCAGCAGCCAAGGCCGGGCAGCCTACGAGCAGTACTTC. This gives the protein CASSQGRAAYEQYF.

To note about this clone: Different DNA sequences within this sample yield the same CDR3. The DNA for the CDR3 is TGTGCCAGTAGTCCCGGACAGGGGGCATCCTACGAGCAGTACTTC. Its protein is CASSPGQGASYEQYF. This chain connects TRBV19 to TRBJ2-7, with 11 bases identical to TRBD1. The V segment lost 5 bases and the J segment 1 base; nucleotides outside the gene matches: 4. The CDR3 extends over 15 amino acids. CDR1 LNHDA and CDR2 SQIVND come from the germline V gene (reference sequence).

On this clone itself: This specimen includes other DNA sequences encoding the same CDR3. The chain carries TRBV19 and TRBJ1-1, with D uncertain. Germline assignment: CDR1 LNHDA and CDR2 SQIVND (reference sequence). The CDR3 spans 13 residues. V was shortened by 3 bases and J by 4 bases, with 9 bases between the two germline ends. CDR3 in DNA: TGTGCCAGTAGTATGCGGGGTGGCACTGAAGCTTTCTTT. This translates into CASSMRGGTEAFF. Variable domain in full (rest from reference TRBV19 and TRBJ1-1): DGGITQSPKYLFRKEGQNVTLSCEQNLNHDAMYWYRQDPGQGLRLIYYSQIVNDFQKGDIAEGYSVSREKKESFPLTVTSAQKNPTAFYLCASSMRGGTEAFFGQGTRLTVV.

The V and J genes are TRBV29-1 and TRBJ2-7; 8 bases agree with TRBD2. Germline V gives CDR1 SQVTM, CDR2 ANQGSEA. J was trimmed by 4 bases and V by 1 base; bases with no gene match: 12. The CDR3 is 16 residues long. CDR3 loop: CSVEGPGVAGIYEQYF. CDR3 nucleotides: TGCAGCGTTGAAGGGCCCGGAGTAGCGGGAATTTACGAGCAGTACTTC.

The DNA for the CDR3 is TGTGCCAGCAGCTGGGGAACGACAGACTATGGCTACACCTTC. As protein: CASSWGTTDYGYTF. This chain uses TRBV5-6 with TRBJ1-2, with D tentatively TRBD1 (5 bases). Germline values: CDR1 SGHDT, CDR2 YYEEEE. This CDR3 spans 14 amino acids. The V end was cut by 3 bases, the J end by 3 bases, with 12 bases between.

Comments on this clone: The identical CDR3 is also encoded by other nucleotide sequences in the sample. This chain joins TRBV19 and TRBJ2-1; TRBD2 agrees at 11 bases. The germline V gene encodes CDR1 LNHDA and CDR2 SQIVND (reference sequence). The J segment lost 4 bases and the V segment lost 3 bases, leaving 5 bases of the junction unmatched. The CDR3 contains 16 residues. The chain's CDR3 is CASSIGGLAVYNEQFF. CDR3 bases: TGTGCCAGTAGTATCGGGGGACTAGCGGTGTACAATGAGCAGTTCTTC.

This chain connects TRBV27 to TRBJ2-7, with TRBD1 matching over 10 bases. CDR3 length: 16 residues. The trim removed 5 bases at V and 2 bases at J, leaving 9 bases unmatched. CDR1 and CDR2 (germline): MNHEY, SMNVEV (reference sequence). In DNA, the CDR3 is TGTGCCAGCAGTACCCCGGGACAGGGGAACCCCTACGAGCAGTACTTC. Translation gives CASSTPGQGNPYEQYF.

The chain combines TRBV9 with TRBJ2-1; 8 bases align to TRBD2. The V and J ends lost 4 bases and 5 bases, in that order; junction bases with no gene match: 8. There are 15 residues in the CDR3. The germline gives CDR1 SGDLS, CDR2 YYNGEE. The chain's CDR3 is CASSPGAGGHNEQFF. CDR3 sequence (DNA): TGTGCCAGCAGCCCAGGGGCGGGAGGACACAATGAGCAGTTCTTC.

CDR3 in amino acids: CASSANSKETQYF. In DNA form, the CDR3 reads TGTGCCAGCAGTGCGAACAGCAAAGAGACCCAGTACTTC. This rearrangement joins TRBV6-1 to TRBJ2-5; no firm D call. Trimming left V 4 bases short and J 3 bases short, with 9 bases between. This CDR3 contains 13 residues. CDR1 is MNHNS, CDR2 SASEGT, per germline.